The rows below give T cell receptor beta chains drawn from one sample of a study of blood T cell repertoires in COVID-19. Sequencing used immunoSEQ multiplex PCR; TCRdb keeps in-frame clones, though not all of them. The profile covers 86,000 or so clones, with 90% to 95% appearing a single time and less than 5% taken by the ten largest. Input material: peripheral blood. The source is a human donor with active COVID-19. The donor label of this sample is uncertain. Both conserved end residues are part of each CDR3. The order of the fields is clone size, D gene, J gene, V gene, CDR3 length, CDR3 DNA, CDR3 protein. The D gene is left open where the match is weak. Clone size appears in some rows only: once, few, many, or a class for an expanded clone.

. TRBD1 TRBJ1-3 TRBV19 14 TGTGCCAGCTCGGGACAGGCGGCTGGAAACACCATATATTTT CASSGQAAGNTIYF
. TRBD1 TRBJ2-7 TRBV10-2 15 TGCGCCAGCAGAGAAGCGCAGGACAGGGGGTTCGAGCAGTACTTC CASREAQDRGFEQYF
. . TRBJ2-3 TRBV28 17 TGTGCCAGCAGTTTATTTCGGGAGAGGTGGGACACAGATACGCAGTATTTT CASSLFRERWDTDTQYF
. TRBD1 TRBJ1-6 TRBV27 15 TGTGCCAGCAGTGAACAGGGGGCTAATAATTCACCCCTCCACTTT CASSEQGANNSPLHF
once TRBD1 TRBJ2-3 TRBV5-1 15 TGCGCCAGCACCCGCCAGCTAGGGGGCGCAGATACGCAGTATTTT CASTRQLGGADTQYF
. . TRBJ2-7 TRBV9 15 TGTGCCAGCTCCCGAAGCGGCCTCATGCCCTACGAGCAGTACTTC CASSRSGLMPYEQYF
few . TRBJ1-6 TRBV10-1 13 TGCGCCAGCAGTGACACCTATAATTCACCCCTCCACTTT CASSDTYNSPLHF
. . TRBJ2-7 TRBV6-6 13 TGTGCCAGCAAGGGAGGGGGTTTCAACGAGCAGTACTTC CASKGGGFNEQYF
. . TRBJ2-1 TRBV6-1 14 TGTGCCAGCAGTGAAGGCCCCCTTTCCGGTGAGCAGTTCTTC CASSEGPLSGEQFF
. . TRBJ1-2 TRBV11-3 16 TGTGCCAGCAGCCAAGTGTGGGCAGCTCTCTCGTATGGCTACACCTTC CASSQVWAALSYGYTF
. TRBD1 TRBJ1-5 TRBV7-2 14 TGTGCCATCTCCGGGACAGGGGTTGGGCAGCCCCAGCATTTT CAISGTGVGQPQHF
. TRBD1 TRBJ2-1 TRBV19 17 TGTGCCCACACCGGGACAGGGTGGATCCTCAACTACAATGAGCAGTTCTTC CAHTGTGWILNYNEQFF
. TRBD1 TRBJ2-7 TRBV18 16 TGTGCCAGCTCACCGTATGGGACAGGGGTTTTTTACGAGCAGTACTTC CASSPYGTGVFYEQYF
. . TRBJ2-1 TRBV6-4 11 TGTGCCAGCAAACTTTCCGATGAGCAGTTCTTC CASKLSDEQFF
. TRBD2 TRBJ2-2 TRBV9 17 TGTGCCAGCAGCCCCCCCCCGGGACTAGCGGAAACCGGGGAGCTGTTTTTT CASSPPPGLAETGELFF
. . TRBJ2-1 TRBV7-2 14 TGTGCCAGCAGCTTAGGAGGCTACTACAATGAGCAGTTCTTC CASSLGGYYNEQFF
. TRBD1 TRBJ2-2 TRBV11-2 15 TGTGCCAGCAGCTTCGGACAGGGTTGGACCGGGGAGCTGTTTTTT CASSFGQGWTGELFF
. . TRBJ1-2 TRBV20-1 10 TGCAGTGCCCTAACGGAGGGCTACACCTTC CSALTEGYTF
once . TRBJ2-2 TRBV4-3 19 TGCGCCAGCAGCCAAGATTGGATGGGGCAGTGGGCGAACACCGGGGAGCTGTTTTTT CASSQDWMGQWANTGELFF
. TRBD1 TRBJ1-5 TRBV18 15 TGTGCCAGCTCACCAACGGGACAGCCCAATCAGCCCCAGCATTTT CASSPTGQPNQPQHF
. . TRBJ1-1 TRBV6-5 14 TGTGCCAGCATTCAGGGAAGGGGGAACACTGAAGCTTTCTTT CASIQGRGNTEAFF
. . TRBJ2-5 TRBV18 15 TGTGCCAGCTCACTACTAGATCACGCGGCGGAGACCCAGTACTTC CASSLLDHAAETQYF
. . TRBJ2-7 TRBV19 16 TGTGCCAGTAGTATAGGGCACGGTGGCGGGACCTACGAGCAGTACTTC CASSIGHGGGTYEQYF
. . TRBJ2-5 TRBV12-3/TRBV12-4 13 TGTGCCAGCAGCCATACAACCGAAGAGACCCAGTACTTC CASSHTTEETQYF
few . TRBJ1-5 TRBV11-2 13 TGTGCCAGCAGCTTAGAGCGAACTCAGCCCCAGCATTTT CASSLERTQPQHF
. TRBD2 TRBJ2-7 TRBV5-6 14 TGTGCCAGCAGCCCCGGACTAGCGGGGCAAGAGCAGTACTTC CASSPGLAGQEQYF
. . TRBJ1-2 TRBV7-8 14 TGTGCCAGCAGCTCGATCGGGGTTTTAAGGGGCTACACCTTC CASSSIGVLRGYTF
. TRBD1 TRBJ2-7 TRBV6-2/TRBV6-3 15 TGTGCCAGCAGTTCACCCGGGACAGCTTCCCGCGAGCAGTACTTC CASSSPGTASREQYF
. TRBD2 TRBJ2-7 TRBV4-3 15 TGCGCCAGCAGCCCCTGGACTAGCGGGACATACGAGCAGTACTTC CASSPWTSGTYEQYF
. . TRBJ2-1 TRBV3-1/TRBV3-2 14 TGTGCCAGCAGCCTAGGAGCCGTCGGAAATGAGCAGTTCTTC CASSLGAVGNEQFF
. TRBD2 TRBJ2-7 TRBV2 16 TGTGCCAGCAGTGTAATATCTGGACTAGCGGGAGGCGAGCAGTACTTC CASSVISGLAGGEQYF
. TRBD1 TRBJ1-1 TRBV11-3 15 TGTGCCAGCAGCTTAGACGGGACAGTGAACACTGAAGCTTTCTTT CASSLDGTVNTEAFF
. . TRBJ1-5 TRBV19 15 TGTGCCAGTTCCGCCGGGGCAGGGGGCAATCAGCCCCAGCATTTT CASSAGAGGNQPQHF
. TRBD2 TRBJ2-5 TRBV7-2 15 TGTGCCAGCAGCCTTACCGGGACTAGCGGCGAGACCCAGTACTTC CASSLTGTSGETQYF
. . TRBJ2-7 TRBV9 14 TGTGCCAGCAGCCCGGTGGACTCCTCCTACGAGCAGTACTTC CASSPVDSSYEQYF
. TRBD2 TRBJ2-7 TRBV27 16 TGTGCCAGCAGTACAATCCTGACTAGCGGAGCCTACGAGCAGTACTTC CASSTILTSGAYEQYF
. TRBD1 TRBJ2-7 TRBV7-2 13 TGTGCCAGCAACCCGGACAGGGTGGACGAGCAGTACTTC CASNPDRVDEQYF
. . TRBJ2-3 TRBV6-5 13 TGTGCCAGCAGTTTACCGGGCACAGATACGCAGTATTTT CASSLPGTDTQYF
. . TRBJ2-7 TRBV5-6 14 TGTGCCAGCAGCTTATCAGGTGTGTTGAAGGAGCAGTACTTC CASSLSGVLKEQYF
. TRBD2 TRBJ2-5 TRBV7-8 17 TGTGCCAGCAGCTTAGCGGCTAGCGGGGGGAACCAAGAGACCCAGTACTTC CASSLAASGGNQETQYF
once TRBD1 TRBJ1-4 TRBV18 16 TGTGCCAGCTCACCGAGTGGGACAGGGCTGAATGAAAAACTGTTTTTT CASSPSGTGLNEKLFF